This note documents a single T cell receptor beta chain sequence. Its target antigen remains unknown. No base quality information exists; no much larger clone differs at one position. The data stem from a study of chemoradiotherapy in HPV16-positive cancers (dated by TCRdb to 2022 to 2024). Context from the whole study: Using functional T-cell assays on cells from a couple of HPV16-positive patients, the researchers defined candidate HPV-specific T-cell clones and common TCR motifs. The candidate HPV-specific TCRs and motifs were subsequently tracked in TCR repertoires obtained from roughly 90 patients with HPV-related cancers. The study asked whether T-cell immunity against the HPV oncoproteins E6 and E7 changes during chemoradiotherapy and whether it affects survival.

Libraries were built with the immunoSEQ multiplex PCR assay. Sourced from immuneACCESS, this table was stored by TCRdb with only in-frame sequences that have V and J called. A share of the clones is absent; for the studies checked, an unresolved V gene accounts for under half, and the remainder has no known explanation. Recorded for this sample are 20,000 or so clones; around 87% of them occurred a single time. Under 5.5% of the sample is taken by the ten largest. Results and caveats for the whole study, not just this receptor: Expansion of candidate HPV-specific clones and E7-related TCR motifs was observed in the tumor microenvironment during treatment, whereas no such expansion was observed for non-HPV-specific T cells. Improved recurrence-free survival in HPV16-positive patients was associated with expansion of HPV-responsive T cells during chemoradiotherapy. Only two HPV16-positive patients were used to derive the functional definition of HPV-specific T cells, and the survival association was reported for HPV16-positive patients.

Because repertoires were sampled repeatedly during chemoradiotherapy, clonal expansion in the tumor microenvironment could be followed. This receptor was taken from a human donor with HPV-associated anogenital cancer. Sequencing used blood, obtained from a patient who underwent chemoradiotherapy.

The CDR3 loop reads CATRDYRDGRTNTEAFF. The DNA sequence follows: TGTGCCACCAGGGACTATAGGGACGGACGAACGAACACTGAAGCTTTCTTT. The chain is assembled from TRBV15 and TRBJ1-1; a tentative D call is TRBD1 (5 bases match). The CDR3 has 17 amino acids, counting the end cysteine and phenylalanine. Kept here is only the CDR3 DNA, which spans 51 bases and is read in frame from base 1. Trimming takes 6 bases from V and 1 base from J, and the germline ends sit 21 bases apart. Sequences LNHNV (CDR1) and YYDKDF (CDR2) are obtained from the germline V gene (reference sequence).